This TCR beta chain is drawn from a study of blood T cell repertoires in COVID-19 (dated by TCRdb to about 2020). Broadly, across the study: Samples covering the acute and convalescent phases of COVID-19 were provided by collaborators in the United States, Italy and Spain. Subjects who had been exposed to COVID-19, were actively infected with it, or had recovered from it provided the deeply sampled blood TCRbeta repertoires that made up the dataset. The repertoires were made available in a free public database intended to serve as a resource for research on the immune response to SARS-CoV-2. Sample metadata almost always included a de-identified subject ID, COVID-19 status, age in years and sex. Samples came from the ongoing ImmuneRACE study (first 160 participants) plus 1,254 subjects from 6 global collaborators. Where HLA class I and class II types were available, the types were taken from metadata supplied by the sample provider, not from assay-based typing. The material from the prospective study consisted of cDNA or gDNA derived from T cells, B-cell-depleted T cells, or PBMCs. Overall study outcomes, separate from this receptor: How much clinical and demographic metadata was included differed by source and by participant, and the metadata was provided uncurated.

Participants in the prospective study were enrolled through a virtual design, were aged roughly 18 to 90 years, and lived in roughly 24 United States geographic areas. In the prospective study, cohorts were assigned on the basis of participant-reported clinical history obtained from a screening survey and a study questionnaire. For ImmuneRACE Cohort 3, a participant was defined as recovered based on two consecutive negative NP/OP PCR tests, clearance by a healthcare professional, or resolution of symptoms. In the prospective study, whole blood, serum and a nasopharyngeal or oropharyngeal swab were collected from each participant by mobile phlebotomists. Prospective study participants could optionally give additional blood draws and questionnaires over an approximately 2-month period. Blood samples from the prospective study were shipped frozen or at room temperature prior to DNA extraction. TCRbeta CDR3 regions were amplified from genomic DNA using the immunoSEQ Assay, a bias-controlled multiplex PCR. On the authors' methods: The number of nucleated cells in each sample was estimated from the amplification of reference gene primers within the assay. Sequence reads were collapsed and filtered to measure the absolute abundance of every unique TCRbeta CDR3 rearrangement. Productive Simpson clonality was computed per sample as the square root of Simpson's diversity index over productive rearrangements. In TCRdb, the immuneACCESS table is reduced to in-frame sequences with V and J assigned. These tables do not hold every clone; where another copy was compared, an unresolved V gene accounts for under half, and the others remain unexplained. V and J calls and clone size are as listed in that table; D and trimming were resolved from the DNA. This sample is represented by around 380,000 clones; around 87% of them were singletons. The biggest ten clones account for 1% to 1.5% of the sample.

V is shortened by 5 bases, J by 0 bases, and the region joining them spans 26 bases. Reading the germline V gene gives CDR1 SGHVS and CDR2 FNYEAQ. The CDR3 starts with the cysteine, ends with the phenylalanine, and has 20 residues. Here the CDR3 DNA is all that survives: 60 bases in frame from base 1. On this clone itself: This clone's antigen is unknown. No per-base quality is available; no much larger clone lies one base away.

The chain couples TRBV7-6 to TRBJ2-1; TRBD1 is possibly the D segment (7 matching bases). Sequences were obtained from PBMCs or T cells enriched from blood (not recorded which). The receptor was isolated from a man aged 25-40 years who had recovered from COVID-19. The CDR3 protein: CASSPAIGAGGGLSYNEQFF. The DNA sequence reads TGTGCCAGCAGCCCCGCCATCGGGGCAGGGGGAGGCCTCTCCTACAATGAGCAGTTCTTC. The variable domain in full, with residues beyond the CDR3 obtained from the reference TRBV7-6 and TRBJ2-1 genes, is GAGVSQSPRYKVTKRGQDVALRCDPISGHVSLYWYRQALGQGPEFLTYFNYEAQQDKSGLPNDRFSAERPEGSISTLTIQRTEQRDSAMYRCASSPAIGAGGGLSYNEQFFGPGTRLTVL.